This record covers a single T cell receptor beta chain. This clone was seen only once. It lacks a known antigen. No per-base quality is available; no much larger clone lies one base away. The sample is drawn from a study of cytomegalovirus exposure and HLA in healthy donors (dated by TCRdb to 2015 to 2018). In the study overall: In an earlier analysis of 587 of the donors, around 300 Gb of sequence data and approximately 100 million unique TCR beta sequences from 150 million to 200 million T cells were reported. An early release covering roughly 640 HLA-typed donors comprised about 310 gigabases of sequencing data and tens of millions of unique TCR sequences. Of the roughly 390 genotyped donors, around 81% fell in the genetic ancestry cluster associated with self-reported Caucasian donors. The study aimed to test whether signatures of past pathogen exposure could be identified by cataloging public T cell receptors. The T cell repertoires of some 670 subjects were profiled by immunosequencing and related to cytomegalovirus serostatus. Along with the approximately 650-subject first cohort, a separate validation cohort of over a hundred different subjects was used. High-throughput TCR immunosequencing, statistical association of individual TCRs with disease status, and machine learning were combined to predict cytomegalovirus infection status. A later analysis re-examined previously published TCR beta repertoires from hundreds of donors and added high-resolution HLA genotyping to investigate patterns of TCR occurrence. Rather than drawing on any new phenotypic data, the later analysis identified candidate immune exposures from TCR beta sequences and the way those sequences occurred across donors. To decide whether each TCR beta V gene segment behaved as functional or pseudogenic, an earlier analysis of some 540 of the donors relied on high-throughput TCR beta sequencing. Donor age, sex, ethnicity and CMV serostatus were collected together with the repertoire data. In a later genetic analysis, genome-wide SNP genotypes for about three fifths of the roughly 670 donors were used, and that subset was treated as a discovery cohort. Every discovery cohort repertoire had been produced on one sequencing platform. Both class I and class II loci were covered by HLA typing, at four-digit resolution. The number of typed donors differed by locus: roughly 629-630 for A, B, C, DRB1 and DQB1; approximately 520 for DQA1; 606 for DPA1; and 400 to 480 for DPB1. About five DR-DQ haplotypes were treated as single units for association and clustering because of strong linkage in the cohort. Among about 370 genotyped donors of the cohort, an average of approximately 240,000 unique TCR beta nucleotide sequences was sequenced per donor, of which about 20% were non-productive.

The cohort comprised 670 or so healthy bone marrow donors. Cohort members were all nominally healthy when sampled, although unrecorded immune exposures were likely present. The donor was CMV seronegative and belonged to the group of 350 or so seronegative cohort members. Every donor gave a peripheral blood sample, and the peripheral blood mononuclear cells from that sample were used for TCR beta sequencing. Genomic DNA extraction from the blood cell samples was performed with the Qiagen DNeasy Blood Extraction Kit. Overall study results and their limits: Because HLA typing was unavailable for some donors at each locus, only the typed subset was used in association tests. A few of the identified cytomegalovirus-associated TCR beta chains were confirmed in vitro to be specific for cytomegalovirus antigens. Roughly 15 rarely observed V segments, including chromosome 9 orphons, were excluded from the earlier analysis of some 590 of the donors because counts were too low. For the cohort, immune exposure information was limited to CMV serostatus. Because the 87-base-pair reads could not distinguish some IMGT-functional V segments, including TRBV6-2 and TRBV6-3, those segments were excluded. Correlated functional status among segregating V segments might reflect linkage disequilibrium, but an unknown experimental factor could not be ruled out. Only TCR beta chains were sequenced in this cohort, and the absence of alpha or paired-chain data limited detectable features. A later analysis found that most CMV-associated TCR beta chains appeared HLA-restricted, with HLA associations seemingly driven largely by CMV exposure. In an earlier analysis of fewer than 750 of the donors, most TCR beta V segments were observed in productive rearrangements about 87% or about 30% of the time, broadly matching IMGT annotations. According to a later analysis, TCR association rates differed among HLA loci, with DRB1 alleles showing the most associated TCRs and HLA-C alleles showing the fewest. In the study, approximately 150 TCR beta chains were listed as associated with cytomegalovirus. Compared with the roughly 720-donor mean, donors in an Asian-associated ancestry cluster had fewer N-insertions in productive TCRs, according to a later genetic analysis. Specific HLA alleles were associated with more than 15,000 TCR beta sequences at a false discovery rate of 0.05 in a later analysis. In a later analysis, HLA-associated TCR beta chains were found to be more clonally expanded and to have lower generation probabilities than equally common non-associated chains. Most TCR sequences were seen in very few donors, while some public TCRs were found in many individuals. The presence/absence analyses assumed that sequencing depth was roughly uniform across donors, and that assumption may not be true. The authors suggested that the approach could potentially be generalized to other disease states and immunological phenotypes. The sequencing pipeline was judged likely to have produced a cluster of highly shared sequence variants as a technical artifact. In a later analysis, several top co-occurrence clusters were reported to appear linked to parvovirus B19, influenza, CMV and Epstein-Barr virus. In both the original and validation cohorts, the classifier was reported to diagnose cytomegalovirus status with high specificity and sensitivity. When HLA alleles, especially DR and DQ, strongly co-occurred, TCR associations were difficult to assign to individual alleles. A further reported finding was that TCR beta sequences accurately predicted the HLA-A and HLA-B alleles for most subjects in the first cohort. In a later genetic analysis, a missense DCLRE1C variant was associated with V-gene and J-gene trimming of TCR beta chains, and the association was replicated in an independent cohort.

The library came from the immunoSEQ multiplex PCR assay. For the multiplex PCR, a mixture combining 60 forward primers for TCR Vbeta segments and 13 reverse primers for TCR Jbeta segments was used. The CDR3 region of rearranged TCR beta genes was amplified from genomic DNA with a multiplex PCR assay. On the Illumina HiSeq System, the amplified TCR beta libraries were sequenced as 87-base-pair reads. As for the original processing: A later analysis tallied 70 million to 100 million unique TCR beta chains across the 660 or so repertoires, and approximately 11 million of those chains were shared by two or more donors. To remove PCR and sequencing errors, raw reads were error-corrected and collapsed into unique sequences using a nearest-neighbor algorithm that merged closely related sequences. Alignment of CDR3 sequences to IMGT reference sequences was used to assign V, D and J gene segments. Each retained sequence needed at least a six-nucleotide match to both a V gene segment and a J gene segment. Rearrangements were called productive when the CDR3 lacked stop codons and stayed in frame with V and J; all others were non-productive. CDR3 was defined by IMGT convention, running from the second conserved V-encoded cysteine to the conserved J-encoded phenylalanine. In an earlier analysis of some 550 of the donors, sequences lacking an unambiguous match to a single V gene segment were excluded. In an earlier analysis of some 590 of the donors, a V segment was called functional when productive rearrangements were above 56.7%, and segregating when the standard deviation between donors exceeded 5%. A statistical classification framework was built to diagnose cytomegalovirus status from the catalog of TCR beta chain sequences. V and J gene assignment, in a later analysis, came from comparing TCR nucleotide sequences with IMGT/GENE-DB human TR gene sequences. In a later analysis, CDR3 sequences and most-parsimonious VDJ recombination scenarios were assigned using the TCRdist pipeline. In a later analysis, every TCR beta chain was defined by the combination of its CDR3 amino acid sequence and its V-gene family, and reads without a unique V-gene family were dropped. To address suspected cross-contamination and a sequencing artifact, a later analysis removed roughly 580 highly shared, low-generation-probability nucleotide sequences. A later analysis calculated a clonal expansion index for each public chain from normalized within-repertoire ranks of inferred template counts. In a later analysis, generation probabilities were computed using a VDJ recombination model fitted to out-of-frame rearrangements, and the results were checked against IGoR. In a later analysis, TCR-TCR, TCR-HLA and TCR-CMV co-occurrence was scored with hypergeometric tests, and a repertoire-size bias correction was applied to TCR pairs. False discovery rates were estimated in a later analysis by permuting HLA or CMV assignments 20 times. In a later analysis, co-occurring TCRs were grouped using DBSCAN, with TCRdist sequence similarity added in when clustering inside HLA-allele-positive subsets. For co-occurrence clustering, repertoires with fewer than 30,000 or more than 120,000 public chains were excluded, along with a handful of repertoires with anomalous nucleotide sharing. This is the immuneACCESS table as TCRdb keeps it, with only in-frame sequences that have V and J called. A part of the clones is gone; compared with another copy, unresolved V genes explain less than half, and the rest is unexplained. Clone size and V and J calls were adopted from that table, with D and trimming inferred from the DNA. This sample lists over 150,000 clones; roughly 78% were detected once. The ten biggest clones cover about 0.7% of the sample.

The CDR3 starts with the cysteine, ends with the phenylalanine, and has 12 residues. The entry retains the CDR3 DNA only, 36 bases that are in frame from base 1. At the junction V is shortened by 4 bases and J by 3 bases; bases outside the gene matches: 1. CDR1 and CDR2, looked up from the germline V gene, are SGHRS and YFSETQ. The rearrangement joined TRBV5-1 to TRBJ2-7; 7 junctional bases match TRBD1. Specimen: PBMCs. The clonotype originates from a boy between 10 and 17 years old in good health and CMV-seronegative. The CDR3: CASSTGDYEQYF. The DNA reads as follows: TGCGCCAGCAGCACAGGGGACTACGAGCAGTACTTC.